A single sample is the source of the 28 T cell receptor beta chains below, sequenced in a study of monozygotic twins with inflammatory bowel disease. TCRdb re-called the 5' RACE reads, yielding one record per CDR3 amino acid sequence without DNA. Its listing shows a few hundred thousand distinct CDR3 sequences. The sample was blood. These receptors were taken from a human donor with ulcerative colitis or Crohn's disease, or a healthy co-twin of an affected twin (not recorded which).

This sequence joins TRBV4-3 and TRBJ2-3; TCRdb proposes TRBD2, but this gene call is untestable without DNA. The CDR3 totals 16 residues. In germline, CDR1 is LGHNA, CDR2 YSLEER. The CDR3 region is CASSQEGLAGEDTQYF.

V and J are TRBV20-1 and TRBJ2-5; absent DNA, TCRdb's TRBD2 call cannot be checked. The germline V gene encodes CDR1 DFQATT and CDR2 SNEGSKA (reference sequence). The CDR3 has 17 amino acids. CDR3 sequence reads: CSAGGLAGGPYQETQYF.

The rearrangement links TRBV29-1 to TRBJ2-2; TCRdb returns TRBD2, unconfirmable since there is no DNA. The CDR3 consists of 15 residues. The V gene's germline CDR1 is SQVTM and CDR2 ANQGSEA. CDR3: CSVRTSGSPTGELFF.

CDR3 loop: CASSTKTGFTTEAFF. J is TRBJ1-1 and V is TRBV7-6; the TCRdb D gene call, TRBD1, has no DNA to confirm it. The germline V gene has CDR1 SGHVS and CDR2 FNYEAQ. CDR3 size: 15 residues.

This rearrangement joins TRBV19 to TRBJ1-5. Germline CDR1 LNHDA, CDR2 SQIVND (reference sequence). The CDR3 runs 16 residues. CDR3 protein: CASTENGALTGQPQHF.

The CDR3 region is CASNDDTGTGGQEQYF. The J gene is TRBJ2-7, the V gene TRBV19; TCRdb gives TRBD1 as the D gene, but with no DNA this cannot be confirmed. The germline gives CDR1 LNHDA, CDR2 SQIVND (reference sequence). The CDR3 runs 16 residues.

The rearrangement joins TRBV6-2 or TRBV6-3 to TRBJ1-2; TCRdb names TRBD1, which stays unverified in the absence of DNA. The CDR3 is 17 amino acids. Per germline, CDR1 MNHEY and CDR2 SVGEGT. CDR3 in amino acids: CASSARGTGNANYGYTF.

The chain combines TRBV30 with TRBJ2-3; the D call from TCRdb, TRBD2, cannot be confirmed without DNA. This CDR3 region has 18 residues. The germline V gene encodes CDR1 GTSNPN and CDR2 SVGIG (reference sequence). The CDR3 spells CAWSSRLAGGPRADTQYF.

The gene calls are TRBV28 and TRBJ1-1; the TCRdb D gene call, TRBD1, has no DNA to confirm it. Germline CDR1 MDHEN, CDR2 SYDVKM. The CDR3 consists of 12 residues. The CDR3 spells CAIQGSDTEAFF.

The V gene is TRBV4-1, the J gene TRBJ2-7. Germline assignment: CDR1 MGHRA and CDR2 YSYEKL. The CDR3 sequence is 15 residues long. This CDR3 reads CASSQGPESLNEQYF.

J is TRBJ2-7 and V is TRBV20-1; lacking DNA, the TRBD1 call made by TCRdb goes unchecked. Germline lookup yields CDR1 DFQATT and CDR2 SNEGSKA (reference sequence). The length of the CDR3 is 13 residues. The CDR3 sequence: CSARDGGFYEQYF.

V gene TRBV25-1 combines with J gene TRBJ2-5; the TCRdb call, TRBD1, lacks DNA for checking. The V gene's germline CDR1 is MGHDK and CDR2 SYGVNS. The CDR3 contains 13 residues. The CDR3 is CASSERGGETQYF.

The chain uses TRBV20-1 and TRBJ2-1; TCRdb calls TRBD2, which cannot be checked without DNA. Germline CDR1 and CDR2: DFQATT and SNEGSKA (reference sequence). This CDR3 spans 15 amino acids. Here the CDR3 reads CSARETGGPGNEQFF.

The chain employs TRBV5-1 and TRBJ2-1; the D call of TRBD2 rests on TCRdb alone, since no DNA is present to check it. The CDR3 totals 15 residues. From germline, CDR1 is SGHRS and CDR2 YFSETQ. CDR3 residues: CASSLKLDGLGEQFF.

The chain uses TRBV2 and TRBJ1-1; TCRdb returns TRBD1, unconfirmable since there is no DNA. The germline V gene encodes CDR1 SNHLY and CDR2 FYNNEI. The CDR3 is 18 residues long. The CDR3: CASSERRDRENEYTEAFF.

This chain uses TRBV29-1 with TRBJ2-2; TCRdb returns TRBD2, unconfirmable since there is no DNA. Germline loops: CDR1 SQVTM, CDR2 ANQGSEA. The CDR3 is 14 amino acids. The CDR3: CSVETSGTTGELFF.

The V and J genes are TRBV7-2 and TRBJ2-5; there is no DNA to check the TCRdb D call of TRBD2. CDR1 and CDR2 (germline): SGHTA, FQGNSA. The length of the CDR3 is 16 residues. This chain's CDR3 is CASSFRLAGEQETQYF.

The rearrangement links TRBV29-1 to TRBJ1-2; TCRdb proposes TRBD1, but this gene call is untestable without DNA. Germline lookup yields CDR1 SQVTM and CDR2 ANQGSEA. The CDR3 is 15 residues long. CDR3 residues: CSVGARTGGDPGYTF.

This chain connects TRBV18 to TRBJ2-5. The CDR3 extends over 14 amino acids. Germline loops: CDR1 KGHSH, CDR2 LQKENI. The CDR3 sequence is CASSPPANRETQYF.

The V and J genes are TRBV5-1 and TRBJ2-1; TCRdb reports TRBD1, a call that lacks DNA to check it against. The CDR3 covers 15 residues. Germline V gene lookup returns CDR1 SGHRS and CDR2 YFSETQ. The CDR3 is CASRRRAGQGNEQFF.

The J gene is TRBJ2-5, the V gene TRBV14; TCRdb indicates TRBD2, and absent DNA this call remains unverified. CDR3 length equals 18 residues. Germline assignment: CDR1 SGHDN and CDR2 FVKESK. The CDR3 spells CASSLLGGRVGKQETQYF.

CDR3 sequence: CASSLKSRDRVLHNEQFF. The chain combines TRBV5-5 with TRBJ2-1; the D call from TCRdb, TRBD1, cannot be confirmed without DNA. In germline, CDR1 is SGHKS, CDR2 YYEKEE (reference sequence). This CDR3 has 18 residues.

The rearrangement uses TRBV3-1 and TRBJ2-1; there is no DNA to check the TCRdb D call of TRBD2. This CDR3 spans 17 amino acids. The germline V gene encodes CDR1 LGHDT and CDR2 YNNKEL (reference sequence). The CDR3 protein is CASSQATGGAYYNEQFF.

V usage is TRBV20-1 and J usage is TRBJ2-3; the TCRdb call, TRBD1, lacks DNA for checking. The CDR3 extends over 12 amino acids. Germline CDR1 and CDR2: DFQATT and SNEGSKA (reference sequence). This CDR3 is CSASAGTDTQYF.

The V gene is TRBV9, the J gene TRBJ2-3. This CDR3 has 13 residues. Germline CDR1 is SGDLS and CDR2 is YYNGEE. CDR3 protein: CASSVTRPDTQYF. The full variable domain, its missing parts supplied by reference TRBV9 and TRBJ2-3, is DSGVTQTPKHLITATGQRVTLRCSPRSGDLSVYWYQQSLDQGLQFLIQYYNGEERAKGNILERFSAQQFPDLHSELNLSSLELGDSALYFCASSVTRPDTQYFGPGTRLTVL.

The chain couples TRBV20-1 to TRBJ2-5; TCRdb gives TRBD1 as the D gene, but with no DNA this cannot be confirmed. Looked up from germline, CDR1 is DFQATT and CDR2 is SNEGSKA (reference sequence). The CDR3 length is 14 residues. CDR3 in amino acids: CSARQGLIQETQYF.

This chain joins TRBV25-1 and TRBJ2-3; TCRdb picks TRBD1, but there is no DNA to check that call. Germline-derived CDR1 and CDR2 are MGHDK and SYGVNS. The CDR3 spans 16 residues. Here the CDR3 reads CASSVGVEDWTDTQYF.

CDR3 sequence reads: CASSNRQDANYGYTF. The rearrangement joins TRBV5-1 to TRBJ1-2; the TCRdb call, TRBD1, lacks DNA for checking. Germline V gene data show CDR1 as SGHRS and CDR2 as YFSETQ. The CDR3 has 15 amino acids.